These T cell receptor beta chains were read from a single sample in a study of T cell responses to AZD1222 COVID-19 vaccine. TCRdb's table, derived via immunoSEQ multiplex PCR, lists solely in-frame clones and lacks some. Among roughly 50,000 clones listed, 70% to 90% were seen once. The source material was peripheral blood, sampled on day 0 of AZD1222 vaccination. These receptors all stem from an adult in good health. Both conserved end residues are part of each CDR3. D genes are given only for firm matches. The size of a clone is reported for some rows only, either as once, few or many, or as a class for expanded clones.

d_gene: TRBD2; len: 16; j_gene: TRBJ2-5; abundance: -; v_gene: TRBV15; CDR3nt: TGTGCCACCAGCAGACGTACACTAGCGGGGCGAGAGACCCAGTACTTC; CDR3aa: CATSRRTLAGRETQYF
d_gene: TRBD2; len: 16; j_gene: TRBJ2-1; abundance: -; v_gene: TRBV5-4; CDR3nt: TGTGCCAGCAGCCGTTCGGCGGGGGGAATCTACAATGAGCAGTTCTTC; CDR3aa: CASSRSAGGIYNEQFF
d_gene: -; len: 11; j_gene: TRBJ1-1; abundance: few; v_gene: TRBV20-1; CDR3nt: TGCAGTGCTAGGGATAACACTGAAGCTTTCTTT; CDR3aa: CSARDNTEAFF
d_gene: TRBD1; len: 14; j_gene: TRBJ1-6; abundance: -; v_gene: TRBV3-1/TRBV3-2; CDR3nt: TGTGCCAGCAGCCAAGGGACAGGGGGTTCACCCCTCCACTTT; CDR3aa: CASSQGTGGSPLHF
d_gene: TRBD1; len: 14; j_gene: TRBJ1-5; abundance: -; v_gene: TRBV19; CDR3nt: TGTGCCAGTACCCAGACAGGGCGGGGACAGCCCCAGCATTTT; CDR3aa: CASTQTGRGQPQHF
d_gene: -; len: 13; j_gene: TRBJ1-5; abundance: -; v_gene: TRBV6-2/TRBV6-3; CDR3nt: TGTGCCAGCAGTTACTCTGAGGGACAGCCCCAGCATTTT; CDR3aa: CASSYSEGQPQHF
d_gene: -; len: 13; j_gene: TRBJ2-7; abundance: -; v_gene: TRBV11-3; CDR3nt: TGTGCCAGCAGCTCGGGCGGGACTCTGGAGCAGTACTTC; CDR3aa: CASSSGGTLEQYF
d_gene: -; len: 13; j_gene: TRBJ1-1; abundance: few; v_gene: TRBV18; CDR3nt: TGTGCCAGCTCATCCCTGGAGGACACTGAAGCTTTCTTT; CDR3aa: CASSSLEDTEAFF
d_gene: -; len: 13; j_gene: TRBJ2-7; abundance: -; v_gene: TRBV9; CDR3nt: TGTGCCAGCAGCCCCCCGGGGACCTACGAGCAGTACTTC; CDR3aa: CASSPPGTYEQYF
d_gene: TRBD1; len: 16; j_gene: TRBJ2-2; abundance: few; v_gene: TRBV3-1/TRBV3-2; CDR3nt: TGTGCCAGCAGCCCACCACAGGGGCGGCCTGCCGGGGAGCTGTTTTTT; CDR3aa: CASSPPQGRPAGELFF
d_gene: -; len: 13; j_gene: TRBJ1-1; abundance: few; v_gene: TRBV19; CDR3nt: TGTGCCAGTAGGCTCCAGGATTACACTGAAGCTTTCTTT; CDR3aa: CASRLQDYTEAFF
d_gene: TRBD1; len: 16; j_gene: TRBJ1-2; abundance: -; v_gene: TRBV19; CDR3nt: TGTGCCAGTATCCGGGCCGCCGGGACAGAACAATATGGCTACACCTTC; CDR3aa: CASIRAAGTEQYGYTF
d_gene: -; len: 14; j_gene: TRBJ2-5; abundance: once; v_gene: TRBV12-1; CDR3nt: TGTGCCAGCAGCTTGGTGTTTGGAGGGGAGACCCAGTACTTC; CDR3aa: CASSLVFGGETQYF
d_gene: -; len: 14; j_gene: TRBJ1-2; abundance: -; v_gene: TRBV9; CDR3nt: TGTGCCAGCAGCCCCGGAGGGGGGGACTATGGCTACACCTTC; CDR3aa: CASSPGGGDYGYTF
d_gene: -; len: 14; j_gene: TRBJ1-1; abundance: -; v_gene: TRBV15; CDR3nt: TGTGCCACCAGCAGAGGACGGGGGAACACTGAAGCTTTCTTT; CDR3aa: CATSRGRGNTEAFF
d_gene: TRBD1; len: 15; j_gene: TRBJ2-7; abundance: -; v_gene: TRBV6-5; CDR3nt: TGTGCCAGCAGACCAGGGGGGGACAGGGTCTACGAGCAGTACTTC; CDR3aa: CASRPGGDRVYEQYF
d_gene: TRBD2; len: 17; j_gene: TRBJ2-5; abundance: -; v_gene: TRBV4-2; CDR3nt: TGTGCCAGCAGCCATGATGGGGCCCTAGCGGGCCAAGAGACCCAGTACTTC; CDR3aa: CASSHDGALAGQETQYF
d_gene: -; len: 15; j_gene: TRBJ2-1; abundance: -; v_gene: TRBV3-1/TRBV3-2; CDR3nt: TGTGCCAGCAGCCCTATGGGGGGCCCCTACAATGAGCAGTTCTTC; CDR3aa: CASSPMGGPYNEQFF
d_gene: -; len: 14; j_gene: TRBJ2-1; abundance: -; v_gene: TRBV24-1; CDR3nt: TGTGCCACCAGTGATTCGGCTAGCAGCAATGAGCAGTTCTTC; CDR3aa: CATSDSASSNEQFF
d_gene: -; len: 15; j_gene: TRBJ1-3; abundance: once; v_gene: TRBV11-1; CDR3nt: TGTGCCAGCAGCTCCAGGACAGACACTGGAAACACCATATATTTT; CDR3aa: CASSSRTDTGNTIYF
d_gene: -; len: 15; j_gene: TRBJ2-7; abundance: -; v_gene: TRBV5-1; CDR3nt: TGCGCCAGCTGGGGGGAACAGGGGCCTCTCTACGAGCAGTACTTC; CDR3aa: CASWGEQGPLYEQYF
d_gene: -; len: 12; j_gene: TRBJ1-2; abundance: -; v_gene: TRBV7-2; CDR3nt: TGTGCCAGCAGCTATGGAGGATACGGCTACACCTTC; CDR3aa: CASSYGGYGYTF
d_gene: -; len: 14; j_gene: TRBJ2-7; abundance: -; v_gene: TRBV28; CDR3nt: TGTGCCAGCACCATCGGGGGAGGTGCGTACGAGCAGTACTTC; CDR3aa: CASTIGGGAYEQYF
d_gene: -; len: 13; j_gene: TRBJ2-5; abundance: once; v_gene: TRBV6-5; CDR3nt: TGTGCCAGCAGCCCGGACGTAAAAGAGACCCAGTACTTC; CDR3aa: CASSPDVKETQYF
d_gene: -; len: 13; j_gene: TRBJ1-1; abundance: -; v_gene: TRBV24-1; CDR3nt: TGTGCCACCCCCCCCGTAGGGAGGACTGAAGCTTTCTTT; CDR3aa: CATPPVGRTEAFF
d_gene: -; len: 14; j_gene: TRBJ1-2; abundance: -; v_gene: TRBV4-1; CDR3nt: TGCGCCAGCAGCCAGCCGACAGACTACTATGGCTACACCTTC; CDR3aa: CASSQPTDYYGYTF
d_gene: -; len: 15; j_gene: TRBJ2-7; abundance: few; v_gene: TRBV6-1; CDR3nt: TGTGCCAGCAGTGAACTTGGCCCCGGAGGCTACGAGCAGTACTTC; CDR3aa: CASSELGPGGYEQYF
d_gene: -; len: 11; j_gene: TRBJ1-3; abundance: -; v_gene: TRBV29-1; CDR3nt: TGCAGCGTCAGCTCTGGAAACACCATATATTTT; CDR3aa: CSVSSGNTIYF
d_gene: TRBD1; len: 14; j_gene: TRBJ2-7; abundance: -; v_gene: TRBV28; CDR3nt: TGTGCCAGCAGCCTCGGACAGGGACCCTACGAGCAGTACTTC; CDR3aa: CASSLGQGPYEQYF
d_gene: -; len: 17; j_gene: TRBJ2-6; abundance: -; v_gene: TRBV7-2; CDR3nt: TGTGCCAGCAGCTTAGTTGCAGGGGCCTCTGGGGCCAACGTCCTGACTTTC; CDR3aa: CASSLVAGASGANVLTF
d_gene: -; len: 13; j_gene: TRBJ1-5; abundance: few; v_gene: TRBV12-3/TRBV12-4; CDR3nt: TGTGCCAGCAGTTTAGTGGGGACTCAGCCCCAGCATTTT; CDR3aa: CASSLVGTQPQHF
d_gene: -; len: 13; j_gene: TRBJ1-5; abundance: -; v_gene: TRBV24-1; CDR3nt: TGTGCCACCAGTGTCCGGGGCAATCAGCCCCAGCATTTT; CDR3aa: CATSVRGNQPQHF
d_gene: -; len: 15; j_gene: TRBJ2-1; abundance: -; v_gene: TRBV9; CDR3nt: TGTGCCAGCAGCCCACTATCAGGGGCCTACAATGAGCAGTTCTTC; CDR3aa: CASSPLSGAYNEQFF
d_gene: -; len: 16; j_gene: TRBJ1-2; abundance: -; v_gene: TRBV24-1; CDR3nt: TGTGCCACCAGTCGAAGCCAAGGGAGGGGAGGCTATGGCTACACCTTC; CDR3aa: CATSRSQGRGGYGYTF
d_gene: -; len: 16; j_gene: TRBJ2-7; abundance: -; v_gene: TRBV9; CDR3nt: TGTGCCAGCAGCGTGTCGACAGGCAGATCTATCTACGAGCAGTACTTC; CDR3aa: CASSVSTGRSIYEQYF